This T cell receptor beta chain is drawn from a study of cytomegalovirus exposure and HLA in healthy donors. PCR involved 60 Vbeta and 13 Jbeta primers. Assay: immunoSEQ multiplex PCR; the TCRdb copy retains only in-frame clones and omits some. The sample lists 200,000 to 250,000 clones, around 80% occurring once. About this clone itself: Its matching antigen is unknown.

The V gene's germline CDR1 is SGHNT and CDR2 YENEEA. The CDR3 has 17 amino acids. The ends were cut back, 1 base at V and 9 bases at J, with 22 bases in the middle. Whole-study results and caveats: DRB1 showed the most TCR associations and HLA-C the fewest in a later analysis, as rates varied by HLA locus. In a later analysis, compared with equally common non-associated chains, HLA-associated beta chains were more expanded. Earlier analysis found most TCR beta V segments productive about 87% or about 30% of the time.

All donors participated as healthy donors of bone marrow. The rearrangement links TRBV11-3 to TRBJ2-1; D might be TRBD2 (6 bases). Material for sequencing was PBMCs. This receptor was identified in a boy under 10 years old in good health and CMV-seronegative. DNA of the CDR3: TGTGCCAGCAGCTTAGCTCCCCCGACCGGGACTGGGGGTGAGCAGTTCTTC. Its protein is CASSLAPPTGTGGEQFF.